What follows describes a single T cell receptor beta chain. This sample stems from a study of T cell responses to AZD1222 COVID-19 vaccine. Sequencing used immunoSEQ multiplex PCR; TCRdb keeps in-frame clones, though not all of them. The sample holds under 100,000 clones; about 90% are singletons and the top ten take 16%. Germline CDR1 reads SGHRS; CDR2 reads YFSETQ. V gave up 5 bases and J gave up 0 bases, with 11 bases separating them. This CDR3 is built from 14 residues. The sequencing here drew on peripheral blood, taken on day 0 of AZD1222 vaccination. The rearrangement links TRBV5-1 to TRBJ1-1; no firm D call. This sequence was found in an adult in good health. CDR3 nucleotides: TGCGCCAGCAGTCCAGGAGGGATGAACACTGAAGCTTTCTTT. It encodes CASSPGGMNTEAFF.